The source of this T cell receptor beta chain is a study of shared clonotypes between healthy human individuals. A remark on this clone: Its target is not known.

Study outcomes and limitations: Incomplete sequencing of sorted subsets was indicated by rarefaction despite large depth. Having only a few donors restricted how much genetic and exposure-history diversity was captured. Among non-shared clonotypes, generation probabilities were lower than among those shared by all four donors.

Method: immunoSEQ multiplex PCR; TCRdb's copy keeps in-frame clones and lacks some. The table shows 2 million to 2.5 million clones, with over 85% occurring only once. Germline V gene data show CDR1 as SNHLY and CDR2 as FYNNEI. This CDR3 is built from 16 residues. Trimming left V 6 bases short and J 1 base short, with 17 bases between. The sequence came from a man younger than 35 in good health. Some clones in this sample may be carry-over from other donors' samples. Sequencing was performed on naive CD4+ T cells from PBMCs. Subset: CD45RA+ positively selected. The chain employs TRBV2 and TRBJ2-3; tentatively, D is TRBD2 (5 bases). This chain's CDR3 is CASSPARLGGTDTQYF. For the CDR3, the DNA is TGTGCCAGCAGCCCGGCCCGGCTGGGAGGCACAGATACGCAGTATTTT.